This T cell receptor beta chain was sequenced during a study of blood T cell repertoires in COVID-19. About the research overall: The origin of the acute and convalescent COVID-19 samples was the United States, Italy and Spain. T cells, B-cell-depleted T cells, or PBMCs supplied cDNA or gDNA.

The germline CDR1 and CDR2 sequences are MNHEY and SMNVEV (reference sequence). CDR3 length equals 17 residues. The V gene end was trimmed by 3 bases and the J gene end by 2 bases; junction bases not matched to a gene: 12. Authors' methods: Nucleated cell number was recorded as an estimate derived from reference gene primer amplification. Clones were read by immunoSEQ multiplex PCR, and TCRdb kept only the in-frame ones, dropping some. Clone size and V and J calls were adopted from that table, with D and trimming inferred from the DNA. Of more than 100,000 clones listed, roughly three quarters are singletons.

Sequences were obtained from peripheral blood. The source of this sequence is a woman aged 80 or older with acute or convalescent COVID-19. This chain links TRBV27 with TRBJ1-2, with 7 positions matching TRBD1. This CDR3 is CASSFFPRTGGNYGYTF. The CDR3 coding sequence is TGTGCCAGCAGTTTTTTTCCTCGGACAGGAGGAAACTATGGCTACACCTTC.